Listed below are T cell receptor beta chains from one sample, sequenced in a study of shared clonotypes between healthy human individuals. Generated by immunoSEQ multiplex PCR, the TCRdb table keeps only in-frame clones and is missing some. Here the sample spans some 2,500,000 clones, more than 85% being singletons. Sequenced: naive CD4+ T cells from PBMCs. These receptor sequences come from a man aged 18 to 29 in good health. Some clones in this sample may be carry-over from other donors' samples. The CDR3 runs from the conserved cysteine through the conserved F or W. A D gene is named only where the DNA matches it firmly. Rows give clone size only sometimes, using once, few, many, or a class for an expanded clone.

CDR3 length	D gene	clone size	V gene	J gene	CDR3 DNA	CDR3 protein
18	TRBD1	NA	TRBV19	TRBJ1-1	TGTGCCAGTAGTACATCACCGGGACAGGGGAGGTTGAACACTGAAGCTTTCTTT	CASSTSPGQGRLNTEAFF
14	NA	NA	TRBV6-5	TRBJ1-1	TGTGCCAGCAGGCTGACAGGACAGAACACTGAAGCTTTCTTT	CASRLTGQNTEAFF
17	NA	NA	TRBV2	TRBJ2-2	TGTGCCAGCAGGACCCCTGGACTACTCCCGAACACCGGGGAGCTGTTTTTT	CASRTPGLLPNTGELFF
10	NA	NA	TRBV20-1	TRBJ2-1	TGCAGTGCGTCAAGGAATGAGCAGTTCTTC	CSASRNEQFF
14	NA	NA	TRBV5-4	TRBJ2-7	TGTGCCAGCAGCTTGGGCAGGAGCTCCTACGAGCAGTACTTC	CASSLGRSSYEQYF
14	NA	NA	TRBV7-9	TRBJ1-4	TGTGCCAGCAGCTTGGGCAGGGCCGGTGAAAAACTGTTTTTT	CASSLGRAGEKLFF
16	NA	NA	TRBV5-6	TRBJ1-3	TGTGCCAGCAGCCCTAAGGGACGGCCCTCTGGAAACACCATATATTTT	CASSPKGRPSGNTIYF
17	NA	NA	TRBV7-2	TRBJ1-2	TGTGCCAGCAGCTTAGAGGGTGGGTCAAGGGCTCACTATGGCTACACCTTC	CASSLEGGSRAHYGYTF
15	NA	NA	TRBV18	TRBJ1-2	TGTGCCAGCTCACCGGGGAGGGGTTCCGACTATGGCTACACCTTC	CASSPGRGSDYGYTF
11	NA	NA	TRBV2	TRBJ1-4	TGTGCCAGCAGTGATTCCGAAAAACTGTTTTTT	CASSDSEKLFF
15	TRBD1	NA	TRBV6-5	TRBJ1-1	TGTGCCAGCAGTCGATCAGGGGGACTGAACACTGAAGCTTTCTTT	CASSRSGGLNTEAFF
15	NA	NA	TRBV19	TRBJ2-3	TGTGCCAGTAGTATGCCGGCCCACGGGTCAGATACGCAGTATTTT	CASSMPAHGSDTQYF
14	NA	few	TRBV30	TRBJ1-5	TGTGCCTGGCAAGCCGATGGCGGGGGCCAGCCCCAGCATTTT	CAWQADGGGQPQHF
16	NA	NA	TRBV29-1	TRBJ2-5	TGCAGCGTTCCAAGAGGCCTATACCCTTCCCAAGAGACCCAGTACTTC	CSVPRGLYPSQETQYF